These 3 T cell receptor beta chains share one sample of origin, sequenced in a study of blood T cell repertoires in COVID-19. TCRdb's copy holds only in-frame clones and misses some; the assay was immunoSEQ multiplex PCR. The table has about 180,000 clones, 80% to 85% seen once. The sample consisted of peripheral blood. The receptor source for this set is a woman in her sixties or seventies with acute or convalescent COVID-19.

The rearrangement joins TRBV7-2 to TRBJ2-1; D possibly corresponds to TRBD2 (7 bases). This CDR3 is 15 amino acids long. V was pared by 1 base and J by 8 bases, with 15 bases between. Germline CDR1 SGHTA, CDR2 FQGNSA. The CDR3 is CASSLEGGPYDEQFF. The DNA for the CDR3 is TGTGCCAGCAGCTTAGAGGGGGGGCCTTACGATGAGCAGTTCTTC.

Written as DNA, the CDR3 is TGCAGTGTAGTTGGAAACACCATATATTTT. Protein: CSVVGNTIYF. The chain combines TRBV20-1 with TRBJ1-3; D is ambiguous. The CDR3 is made up of 10 amino acids. V gave up 7 bases and J gave up 3 bases, with 4 bases separating them. CDR1 is DFQATT, CDR2 SNEGSKA, per germline (reference sequence).

The chain carries TRBV30 and TRBJ1-2; D ambiguous. This CDR3 region has 13 residues. The germline V gene has CDR1 GTSNPN and CDR2 SVGIG (reference sequence). The V and J ends lost 0 bases and 2 bases respectively, with 7 bases between them. This chain's CDR3 is CAWSVAGNYGYTF. The CDR3 DNA reads TGTGCCTGGAGTGTGGCGGGGAACTATGGCTACACCTTC.